Shown below are 3 T cell receptor beta chains from a single sample sequenced in a study of blood T cell repertoires in COVID-19. Clones were read by immunoSEQ multiplex PCR, and TCRdb kept only the in-frame ones, dropping some. The table has some 70,000 clones, less than 95% seen once. The material sequenced was peripheral blood. These receptors originate from a man in his fifties with COVID-19, enrolled during active disease.

This clone occurred a few times. The chain recombines TRBV5-8 with TRBJ2-7, with 8 positions matching TRBD1. The CDR3 contains 16 residues. Trimming removed 0 bases from V and 3 bases from J; junction bases left unmatched: 8. Germline V gene data show CDR1 as SGHTS and CDR2 as YDEGEE. The CDR3 is CASSLALGQGIYEQYF. Written as DNA, the CDR3 is TGTGCCAGCAGCTTGGCCCTAGGACAGGGTATCTACGAGCAGTACTTC.

The chain is built from TRBV5-1 and TRBJ2-7, with D possibly being TRBD2 (7 bases). Trimming stripped 4 bases from V and 6 bases from J, with 17 bases between. The CDR3 spans 14 residues. The germline CDR1 and CDR2 sequences are SGHRS and YFSETQ. CDR3 loop: CASSDLQGGGEQYF. As DNA, the CDR3 is TGCGCCAGCAGCGACCTGCAAGGGGGGGGCGAGCAGTACTTC.

J is TRBJ2-7 and V is TRBV27; D uncertain. Trimming removed 4 bases from V and 7 bases from J, with 20 bases in between. Germline CDR1 and CDR2: MNHEY and SMNVEV (reference sequence). The CDR3 has 15 amino acids. The CDR3 DNA is TGTGCCAGCAGTTCTGCGGAGAGGAGCTCTAGAGAGCAGTACTTC. This encodes CASSSAERSSREQYF.